This T cell receptor beta chain was sequenced for a study of shared clonotypes between healthy human individuals. Across the whole study: The cohort comprised a couple of women and three men. Their ages spanned 18 to 49 years.

Details on this clone: Its specificity is not known.

General study results and limits: Shared clonotypes: 4.5% to 5% naive CD4, under 4% naive CD8, about 2.4% memory CD4, 0.4% memory CD8.

Germline CDR1 and CDR2: MNHNS and SASEGT. Losses at the gene ends were 10 bases for V and 7 bases for J; bases not matched to a gene: 11. This CDR3 is 13 amino acids long. There were no recent acute infections or vaccinations among the donors, who were healthy HIV-negative adults. The assay was immunoSEQ multiplex PCR, and TCRdb's table has in-frame clones only and misses some. This repertoire shows 2,100,000 or so clones, 90% to 97% found once; its top ten account for 0.1% to 0.15%. The receptor comes from a man between 18 and 35 years old in good health. Sequencing was carried out using naive CD4+ T cells sorted from blood. Subset defined: CD45RA+ positively selected. The gene calls are TRBV6-1 and TRBJ2-7; 9 bases are a match to TRBD1. The CDR3: CAMSRDRASEQYF. Written as DNA, the CDR3 is TGTGCCATGTCCCGGGACAGGGCGTCTGAGCAGTACTTC.